This T cell receptor beta chain is from a study of cytomegalovirus exposure and HLA in healthy donors. Produced via immunoSEQ multiplex PCR; TCRdb's table is partial and in-frame only. This sample has 180,000 or so clones, with about 89% found just once. Between the trimmed V and J ends, which lost 4 bases and 3 bases, there was a span of 16 bases. CDR3 length equals 15 residues. Germline CDR1 is SGHTS and CDR2 is YDEGEE. This clone showed up just once. The origin of this receptor is a man younger than 30 in good health and CMV-seropositive. This chain uses TRBV5-8 with TRBJ1-2; D perhaps matches TRBD1 (6 bases). Specimen: PBMCs. This CDR3 reads CASSPGGGADYGYTF. In DNA, the CDR3 is TGTGCCAGCAGCCCGGGGGGGGGCGCGGACTATGGCTACACCTTC.